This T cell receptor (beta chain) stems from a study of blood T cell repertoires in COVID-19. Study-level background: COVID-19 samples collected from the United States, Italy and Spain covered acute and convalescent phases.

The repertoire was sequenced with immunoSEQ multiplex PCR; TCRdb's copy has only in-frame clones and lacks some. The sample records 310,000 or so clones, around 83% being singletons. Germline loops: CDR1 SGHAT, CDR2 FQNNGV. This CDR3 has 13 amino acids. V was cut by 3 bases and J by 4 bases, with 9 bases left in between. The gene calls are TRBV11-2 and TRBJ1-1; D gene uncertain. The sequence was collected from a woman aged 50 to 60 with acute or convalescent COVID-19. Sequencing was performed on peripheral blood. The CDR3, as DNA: TGTGCCAGCAGCTTCGGAGGTACCACTGAAGCTTTCTTT. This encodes CASSFGGTTEAFF.